The subject of this entry is one T cell receptor beta chain. Germline V gene lookup returns CDR1 SGHNT and CDR2 YYREEE (reference sequence). The V and J ends lost 0 bases and 5 bases, in that order; junction bases with no gene match: 1. The CDR3 has 13 amino acids. The record originates from a study of OX40 agonist ivuxolimab in advanced cancers. Whole-study context: Patients were given ivuxolimab, an antibody that agonizes OX40 (CD134).

The assay was immunoSEQ multiplex PCR, and TCRdb's table has in-frame clones only and misses some. In the table there are approximately 91,000 clones, about 83% of which are singletons. This TCR derives from an adult with an advanced solid tumor such as melanoma, head and neck, liver or kidney cancer. V usage is TRBV5-4 and J usage is TRBJ2-7, with 8 bases aligning to TRBD2. Specimen: CD4+ or CD8+ T cells sorted from blood, collected in a trial of the OX40 agonist ivuxolimab. CDR3 bases: TGTGCCAGCAGCTTGGGACTAGCGAACGAGCAGTACTTC. Translation gives CASSLGLANEQYF.